Shown below are 29 T cell receptor beta chains from a single sample sequenced in a study of CD8 T cells in Susac syndrome. The RNA, about 0.45 to 1 ug, was put through reverse transcription using random hexamers. Using its own MiXCR run on the immunoSEQ multiplex PCR reads, TCRdb lists one record per CDR3 protein. The sample includes some 150,000 distinct CDR3 sequences, around 95% seen only once; the top ten take less than 0.085%. Sequencing input: CD4+ T cells from PBMCs. Receptors were obtained from a human donor with Susac syndrome.

The rearrangement uses TRBV4-1 and TRBJ1-3; D gene unclear. This CDR3 spans 15 amino acids. Germline loops: CDR1 MGHRA, CDR2 YSYEKL. Trimming shortened V by 1 base and J by 0 bases, and 7 bases separated the two germline ends. In DNA form, the CDR3 reads TGCGCCAGCAGCCAAGTTGATGTCTCTGGAAACACCATATATTTT. It yields the protein CASSQVDVSGNTIYF.

In nucleotides, the CDR3 is TGTGCCAGCAGTCCCCCTCAGTCACACCTCTCCTACGAGCAGTACTTC. Translated: CASSPPQSHLSYEQYF. The chain employs TRBV28 and TRBJ2-7; D is ambiguous. Trimming removed 5 bases from V and 0 bases from J, with 17 bases in between. From germline, CDR1 is MDHEN and CDR2 SYDVKM. CDR3 size: 16 residues.

The J gene is TRBJ2-3, the V gene TRBV7-9; TRBD2 agrees at 8 bases. The germline CDR1 and CDR2 sequences are SEHNR and FQNEAQ (reference sequence). With V trimmed by 4 bases and J by 0 bases, 12 bases remained unmatched. This CDR3 has 18 residues. DNA for the CDR3: TGTGCCAGCAGCTCAATAGAGCGGGAGTTACCGAGCACAGATACGCAGTATTTT. Protein product: CASSSIERELPSTDTQYF.

This chain links TRBV28 with TRBJ2-1; 13 nucleotides align to TRBD2. Looked up from germline, CDR1 is MDHEN and CDR2 is SYDVKM. The CDR3 is 16 amino acids. V shed 6 bases, J shed 9 bases, and the junction held 11 bases outside the gene matches. The CDR3 here is CASSLGGTSGKGEQFF. The CDR3 DNA reads TGTGCCAGCAGCTTGGGGGGGACTAGCGGGAAGGGTGAGCAGTTCTTC.

The chain carries TRBV25-1 and TRBJ2-5; 7 bases align to TRBD1. Trimming cost V 1 base and J 2 bases; bases outside gene matches: 13. There are 18 residues in the CDR3. Germline V CDR1 and CDR2: MGHDK, SYGVNS. For the CDR3, the DNA is TGTGCCAGCAGTGAATCGCGACGTCCCGGGACAGCTCAAGAGACCCAGTACTTC. Amino acid sequence: CASSESRRPGTAQETQYF.

V is TRBV3-1 and J is TRBJ2-1; D is unresolved. This CDR3 comprises 12 residues. Trimming took 1 base from V and 7 from J, leaving 5 bases between them. Germline values: CDR1 LGHDT, CDR2 YNNKEL (reference sequence). In nucleotides, the CDR3 is TGTGCCAGCAGCCAAGTTAGGAATGAGCAGTTCTTC. Its protein is CASSQVRNEQFF.

The chain couples TRBV25-1 to TRBJ1-1; D remains ambiguous. The CDR3 is 15 amino acids. Germline CDR1 reads MGHDK; CDR2 reads SYGVNS. Deletions cut 4 bases from V and 0 bases from J, with 12 bases between. This CDR3 reads CASSAEPPLNTEAFF. As DNA, the CDR3 is TGTGCCAGCAGTGCGGAGCCCCCACTGAACACTGAAGCTTTCTTT.

This clonotype was seen a single time. The germline gene is not matched at one end of the junction; a read error may be the cause. The genes are TRBV12-3 or TRBV12-4 and TRBJ1-5; D is possibly TRBD1 (6 bases). This CDR3 contains 13 residues. The chain's CDR3 is CASSPQGNLPQHF. The CDR3 DNA reads TGTGCCAGCAGTCCCCAGGGGAATCTGCCCCAGCATTTT.

The chain joins TRBV15 to TRBJ1-5; D remains ambiguous. The germline V and J ends were trimmed by 10 bases and 4 bases, with 11 bases remaining between them. The CDR3 is 12 residues long. Germline V CDR1 and CDR2: LNHNV, YYDKDF (reference sequence). The CDR3 DNA is TGTGCCATCGGACGGCCAAATCAGCCCCAGCATTTT. Amino acid sequence: CAIGRPNQPQHF.

V gene TRBV20-1 combines with J gene TRBJ2-7, with 10 positions matching TRBD1. This CDR3 contains 13 residues. V gave up 3 bases and J gave up 3 bases; unmatched junction bases: 2. Germline lookup yields CDR1 DFQATT and CDR2 SNEGSKA (reference sequence). The CDR3 spells CSASGTGDYEQYF. The DNA for the CDR3 is TGCAGTGCTAGCGGGACAGGGGACTACGAGCAGTACTTC.

The chain carries TRBV15 and TRBJ1-3; D remains unclear. The CDR3 length is 15 residues. The germline CDR1 and CDR2 sequences are LNHNV and YYDKDF (reference sequence). The germline V and J ends were trimmed by 4 bases and 4 bases, with 14 bases remaining between them. The CDR3 DNA reads TGTGCCACCAGCAAGGATAGGTTGAGAGGAAACACCATATATTTT. It is translated as CATSKDRLRGNTIYF.

This clonotype was seen once. V is TRBV7-9 and J is TRBJ2-7; a possible D gene is TRBD2 (6 bases). The CDR3 has 14 amino acids. Looked up from germline, CDR1 is SEHNR and CDR2 is FQNEAQ (reference sequence). V gave up 5 bases and J gave up 4 bases, with 15 bases separating them. DNA of the CDR3: TGTGCCAGCAGCAAGATCGGACTATCTTACGAGCAGTACTTC. It translates to CASSKIGLSYEQYF.

This sequence joins TRBV7-9 and TRBJ2-4; the match to TRBD2 covers 8 bases. Unmatched junction bases numbered 4, after V lost 6 bases and J lost 0 bases. The CDR3 consists of 15 residues. From germline, CDR1 is SEHNR and CDR2 FQNEAQ (reference sequence). This CDR3 is CASSRLAGAKNIQYF. The CDR3 DNA sequence: TGTGCCAGCAGTCGTCTAGCGGGAGCCAAAAACATTCAGTACTTC. Full variable domain (outside the CDR3, taken from reference TRBV7-9 and TRBJ2-4): DTGVSQNPRHKITKRGQNVTFRCDPISEHNRLYWYRQTLGQGPEFLTYFQNEAQLEKSRLLSDRFSAERPKGSFSTLEIQRTEQGDSAMYLCASSRLAGAKNIQYFGAGTRLSVL.

The V and J genes are TRBV28 and TRBJ2-2, with D perhaps being TRBD1 or TRBD2 (5 bases each). The V end lost 9 bases, the J end lost 4 bases, and 15 bases lay between the germline ends. The CDR3 runs 14 residues. Germline CDR1 is MDHEN and CDR2 is SYDVKM. The CDR3 region is CASTGTLSTGELFF. The CDR3 DNA reads TGTGCCAGTACCGGGACGTTGAGCACCGGGGAGCTGTTTTTT.

This chain uses TRBV29-1 with TRBJ1-5; D call uncertain. The V end was cut by 5 bases, the J end by 0 bases, with 8 bases between. The CDR3 has 13 amino acids. The germline gives CDR1 SQVTM, CDR2 ANQGSEA. This CDR3 reads CSVRSHSNQPQHF. The CDR3 nucleotides are TGCAGCGTTAGAAGTCATAGCAATCAGCCCCAGCATTTT.

The CDR3 reads CASSHLGSSSYNEQFF. In DNA form, the CDR3 reads TGTGCCAGCAGCCATCTCGGATCGAGCTCCTACAATGAGCAGTTCTTC. The rearrangement links TRBV4-2 to TRBJ2-1; D not resolved. Per the germline V gene, CDR1 is LGHNA and CDR2 is YNFKEQ. The CDR3 has 16 residues. V lost 3 bases to trimming and J lost 0 bases, with 12 bases between them.

The chain has TRBV29-1 and TRBJ2-2; 9 nucleotides line up with TRBD1. The CDR3 has 15 residues. Germline CDR1 reads SQVTM; CDR2 reads ANQGSEA. The junction had 6 bases not matched to a gene; V was cut back by 5 bases and J by 2 bases. The DNA of the CDR3 is TGCAGCGTTACGGGACAGGGTGGTAACACCGGGGAGCTGTTTTTT. Translation: CSVTGQGGNTGELFF.

This clonotype appeared a single time. The J gene is TRBJ2-2, the V gene TRBV2, with D perhaps TRBD1 or TRBD2 (5 bases each). The germline V gene has CDR1 SNHLY and CDR2 FYNNEI. This CDR3 has 15 amino acids. V shed 1 base and J shed 6 bases, with 12 bases lying between them. CDR3: CASSEEWGKAGELFF. CDR3 nucleotides: TGTGCCAGCAGTGAAGAGTGGGGGAAGGCCGGGGAGCTGTTTTTT.

The chain couples TRBV5-1 to TRBJ2-5; D is ambiguous. Germline V gives CDR1 SGHRS, CDR2 YFSETQ. CDR3 size: 14 residues. V was clipped by 3 bases and J by 6 bases, with 15 bases between them. CDR3 sequence: CASSSGVRSQTQYF. CDR3 DNA sequence: TGCGCCAGCAGCTCAGGTGTTCGATCGCAGACCCAGTACTTC.

The V and J genes are TRBV29-1 and TRBJ1-1; D is unclear. In germline, CDR1 is SQVTM, CDR2 ANQGSEA. The CDR3 loop spans 11 amino acids. V was clipped by 3 bases and J by 8 bases, with 10 bases between them. The CDR3 DNA follows: TGCAGCGTTGACCCCACAGAGGAAGCTTTCTTT. Translation gives CSVDPTEEAFF.

The sample holds a few counts of this clonotype. This rearrangement joins TRBV4-2 to TRBJ2-7; possibly TRBD1 or TRBD2 for D (5 bases each). The V gene lost 0 bases and the J gene lost 5 bases, with 11 bases spanning the gap. The germline gives CDR1 LGHNA, CDR2 YNFKEQ. This CDR3 is built from 14 residues. The CDR3 spells CASSQDRAADEQYF. Here the CDR3 DNA reads TGTGCCAGCAGCCAAGACAGGGCAGCGGACGAGCAGTACTTC.

The V gene is TRBV5-1, the J gene TRBJ2-4; the match to TRBD2 covers 8 bases. The CDR3 is made up of 15 amino acids. The J segment lost 6 bases and the V segment lost 4 bases, leaving 9 bases of the junction unmatched. Germline CDR1 and CDR2: SGHRS and YFSETQ. In DNA, the CDR3 is TGCGCCAGCAGCGTAGGACTAGCAGAAACAAACATTCAGTACTTC. Translated, it gives CASSVGLAETNIQYF.

This chain joins TRBV6-5 and TRBJ1-3; 7 bases agree with TRBD1. Germline loops: CDR1 MNHEY, CDR2 SVGAGI. Unmatched junction bases numbered 5, after V lost 5 bases and J lost 1 base. There are 15 residues in the CDR3. Here the CDR3 reads CASSRTGESGNTIYF. In nucleotides, the CDR3 is TGTGCCAGCAGTCGAACAGGGGAGTCTGGAAACACCATATATTTT.

The rearrangement uses TRBV20-1 and TRBJ1-6; no reliable D call. Germline V gene data show CDR1 as DFQATT and CDR2 as SNEGSKA (reference sequence). With 2 bases removed from V and 7 bases from J, the gap between germline ends came to 12 bases. This CDR3 comprises 14 residues. The CDR3 nucleotides are TGCAGTGCTAGACCGACAAGAATGAATTCACCCCTCCACTTT. As protein: CSARPTRMNSPLHF.

This clonotype was counted between two and nine times. The rearrangement uses TRBV9 and TRBJ1-2; no firm D call. V was shortened by 0 bases and J by 3 bases, with 9 bases between the two germline ends. This CDR3 comprises 14 residues. Germline CDR1 and CDR2: SGDLS and YYNGEE. CDR3 protein: CASSVVGGDYGYTF. DNA of the CDR3: TGTGCCAGCAGCGTAGTTGGTGGGGACTATGGCTACACCTTC.

The CDR3 region has the DNA TGTGCCAGCACATCGCGGGACAGGGGTTACATTCAGTACTTC. This codes for CASTSRDRGYIQYF. The chain carries TRBV6-5 and TRBJ2-4, with 10 bases aligning to TRBD1. Germline trimming cut 7 bases from V and 8 bases from J; bases unmatched to any gene: 8. The CDR3 has 14 amino acids. Germline CDR1 and CDR2: MNHEY and SVGAGI.

The chain carries TRBV28 and TRBJ1-2; D is ambiguous. The CDR3 has 12 residues. V lost 6 bases to trimming and J lost 8 bases, with 13 bases between them. Germline values: CDR1 MDHEN, CDR2 SYDVKM. CDR3 DNA sequence: TGTGCCAGCAGCCTCCAGGTGGAGGGCTACACCTTC. It codes for CASSLQVEGYTF.

This clonotype was observed once. The rearrangement joins TRBV11-2 to TRBJ2-1; possible D gene TRBD2, 6 bases. Germline V gene sequence: CDR1 SGHAT, CDR2 FQNNGV. The CDR3 runs 15 residues. The germline V and J ends were trimmed by 3 bases and 2 bases, with 11 bases remaining between them. The CDR3 DNA sequence: TGTGCCAGCAGCTTTACGCGGGGTGCCTACAATGAGCAGTTCTTC. It specifies CASSFTRGAYNEQFF.

The V and J genes are TRBV12-3 or TRBV12-4 and TRBJ2-1; TRBD2 aligns across 9 bases. This CDR3 spans 15 amino acids. Trimming took 7 bases from V and 6 from J; bases not matched to a gene: 10. The CDR3 sequence: CASTPGLAGSNEQFF. The CDR3 DNA reads as TGTGCCAGCACCCCGGGGCTAGCGGGGAGCAATGAGCAGTTCTTC.